This record concerns one T cell receptor beta chain sequence. Trimming left V 3 bases short and J 0 bases short, with 6 bases between. The CDR3 consists of 13 residues. Per germline, CDR1 DFQATT and CDR2 SNEGSKA (reference sequence). The data are from a study of T cells in Graves' hyperthyroidism and ophthalmopathy. Study at large: Peripheral blood was collected at initial diagnosis, before any treatment.

Template material for amplifying TCR beta CDR3 regions consisted of RNA transcripts. Researchers ran a first-round RT-PCR on the TCR CDR3 using the HTBI primer set. One entry per CDR3 protein results from TCRdb running MiXCR on the multiplex PCR reads. The table records 240,000 or so distinct CDR3 sequences, about 16% of them present only once. The genes are TRBV20-1 and TRBJ1-3; D unclear. The sample comprised blood. The clonotype comes from a woman younger than 35 with Graves' ophthalmopathy. CDR3 residues: CSARMDSGNTIYF. In DNA form, the CDR3 reads TGCAGTGCTAGGATGGACTCTGGAAACACCATATATTTT.